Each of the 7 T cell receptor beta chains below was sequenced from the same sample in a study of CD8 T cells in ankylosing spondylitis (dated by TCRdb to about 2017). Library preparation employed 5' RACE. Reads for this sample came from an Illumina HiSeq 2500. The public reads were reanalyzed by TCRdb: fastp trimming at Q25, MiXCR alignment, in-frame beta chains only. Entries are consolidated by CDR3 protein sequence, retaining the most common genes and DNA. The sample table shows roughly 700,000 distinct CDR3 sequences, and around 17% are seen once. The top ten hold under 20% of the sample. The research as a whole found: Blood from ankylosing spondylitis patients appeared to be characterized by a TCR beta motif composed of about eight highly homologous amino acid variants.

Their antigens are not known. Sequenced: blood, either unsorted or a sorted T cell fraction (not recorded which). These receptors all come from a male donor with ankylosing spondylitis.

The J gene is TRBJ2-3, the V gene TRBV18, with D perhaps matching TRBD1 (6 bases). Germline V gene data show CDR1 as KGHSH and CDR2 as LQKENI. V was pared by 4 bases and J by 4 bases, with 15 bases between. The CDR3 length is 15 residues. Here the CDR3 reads CASSRMVGAADTQYF. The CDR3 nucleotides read TGTGCCAGCTCACGGATGGTGGGGGCGGCAGATACGCAGTATTTT.

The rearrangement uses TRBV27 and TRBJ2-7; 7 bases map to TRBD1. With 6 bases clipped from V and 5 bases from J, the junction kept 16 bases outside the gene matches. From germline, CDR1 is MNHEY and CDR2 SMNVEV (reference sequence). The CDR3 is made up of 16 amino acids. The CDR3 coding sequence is TGTGCCAGCAGGCGGCTTTCTCCGACAGGGCAGCACGAGCAGTACTTC. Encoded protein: CASRRLSPTGQHEQYF.

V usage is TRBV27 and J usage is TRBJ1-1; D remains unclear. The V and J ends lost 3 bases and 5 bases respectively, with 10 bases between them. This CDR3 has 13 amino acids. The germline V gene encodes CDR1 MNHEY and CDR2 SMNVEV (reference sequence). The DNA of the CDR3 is TGTGCCAGCAGTTTTACAACGGGGACTGAAGCTTTCTTT. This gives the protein CASSFTTGTEAFF.

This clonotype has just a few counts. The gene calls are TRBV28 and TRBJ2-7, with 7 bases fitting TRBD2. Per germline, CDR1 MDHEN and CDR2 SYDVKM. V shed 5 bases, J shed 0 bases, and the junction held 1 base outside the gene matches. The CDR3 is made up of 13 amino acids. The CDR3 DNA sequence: TGTGCCAGCAGTGGGGGGGACTCCTACGAGCAGTACTTC. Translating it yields CASSGGDSYEQYF.

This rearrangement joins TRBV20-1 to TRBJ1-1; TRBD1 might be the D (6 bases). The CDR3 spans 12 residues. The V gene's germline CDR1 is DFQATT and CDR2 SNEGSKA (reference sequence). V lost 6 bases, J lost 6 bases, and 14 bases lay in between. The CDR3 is CSAGGGPAEAFF. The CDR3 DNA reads TGCAGTGCCGGAGGGGGGCCGGCTGAAGCTTTCTTT.

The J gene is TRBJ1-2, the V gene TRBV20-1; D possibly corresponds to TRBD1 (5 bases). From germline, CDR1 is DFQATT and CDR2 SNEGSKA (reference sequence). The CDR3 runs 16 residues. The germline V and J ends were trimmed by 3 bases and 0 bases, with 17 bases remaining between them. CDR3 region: CSASPQTGLSNYGYTF. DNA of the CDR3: TGCAGTGCTAGTCCCCAGACGGGGCTGTCTAACTATGGCTACACCTTC.

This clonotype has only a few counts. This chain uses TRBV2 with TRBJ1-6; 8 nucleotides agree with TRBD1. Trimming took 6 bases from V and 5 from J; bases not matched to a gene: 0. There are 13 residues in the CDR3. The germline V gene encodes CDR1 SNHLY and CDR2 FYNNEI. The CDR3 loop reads CASRDRDNSPLHF. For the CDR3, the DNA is TGTGCCAGCAGGGACAGGGATAATTCACCCCTCCACTTT.